The 15 T cell receptor beta chains presented below share a single source sample, sequenced in a study of blood T cell repertoires in COVID-19. Here immunoSEQ multiplex PCR was the method, and the copy in TCRdb shows in-frame clones only, minus some. The sample lists 60,000 or so clones; 80% to 90% were seen once. Sequenced sample: peripheral blood. All receptors come from a woman aged 65 to 85 with active COVID-19.

The chain recombines TRBV5-4 with TRBJ1-2; 8 nucleotides align to TRBD1. The V gene's germline CDR1 is SGHNT and CDR2 YYREEE (reference sequence). The V gene end was trimmed by 0 bases and the J gene end by 5 bases; junction bases not matched to a gene: 3. The CDR3 covers 14 residues. Here the CDR3 reads CASSLEQGVYGYTF. The CDR3 DNA follows: TGTGCCAGCAGCTTGGAACAGGGGGTGTATGGCTACACCTTC.

With regard to this clone: The sample contains more than one DNA sequence encoding this CDR3. V usage is TRBV3-1 (or the pseudogene TRBV3-2) and J usage is TRBJ2-7; no firm D call. The CDR3 contains 11 residues. Germline loops: CDR1 LGHDT, CDR2 YNNKEL (reference sequence). Trimming removed 3 bases from V and 4 bases from J, with 4 bases in between. The CDR3 here is CASSQRYEQYF. Written as DNA, the CDR3 is TGTGCCAGCAGCCAGCGATACGAGCAGTACTTC.

The V call is TRBV11-2, the J call TRBJ2-3; 10 bases are shared with TRBD2. Germline V CDR1 and CDR2: SGHAT, FQNNGV. V gave up 3 bases and J gave up 4 bases; unmatched junction bases: 7. The CDR3 runs 16 residues. CDR3: CASSFSGRPRADTQYF. CDR3 DNA: TGTGCCAGCAGCTTTAGCGGGAGGCCCAGGGCAGATACGCAGTATTTT.

This chain joins TRBV9 and TRBJ2-5, with D possibly matching TRBD2 (6 bases). The CDR3 is 15 amino acids. V lost 3 bases, J lost 2 bases, and 14 bases lay in between. The germline V gene has CDR1 SGDLS and CDR2 YYNGEE. CDR3: CASSGGIAGQETQYF. In DNA, the CDR3 is TGTGCCAGCAGCGGCGGGATTGCCGGGCAAGAGACCCAGTACTTC.

The J gene is TRBJ1-2, the V gene TRBV9, with D possibly matching TRBD1 (5 bases). The germline V gene encodes CDR1 SGDLS and CDR2 YYNGEE. CDR3 length: 14 residues. Trimming pared 0 bases from V and 8 bases from J, leaving 14 bases between. The CDR3 nucleotides are TGTGCCAGCAGCGTAGCGGCAGGGTCTACCGGCTACACCTTC. It is translated as CASSVAAGSTGYTF. The full variable domain, its missing parts supplied by reference TRBV9 and TRBJ1-2, is DSGVTQTPKHLITATGQRVTLRCSPRSGDLSVYWYQQSLDQGLQFLIQYYNGEERAKGNILERFSAQQFPDLHSELNLSSLELGDSALYFCASSVAAGSTGYTFGSGTRLTVV.

The chain is built from TRBV27 and TRBJ1-2; 7 positions agree with TRBD1. This CDR3 is 14 amino acids long. V shed 6 bases and J 3 bases; nucleotides not matched to a gene: 7. Germline assignment: CDR1 MNHEY and CDR2 SMNVEV (reference sequence). The CDR3: CASSLEGADYGYTF. The CDR3 nucleotides read TGTGCCAGCAGCCTGGAGGGGGCTGACTATGGCTACACCTTC.

The chain recombines TRBV13 with TRBJ2-5; TRBD2 aligns across 8 bases. The V gene end was trimmed by 5 bases and the J gene end by 3 bases; junction bases not matched to a gene: 11. From germline, CDR1 is PRHDT and CDR2 FYEKMQ (reference sequence). This CDR3 is built from 16 residues. DNA for the CDR3: TGTGCCAGCAGCCGATCCCAACTAGCGGAAGAAGAGACCCAGTACTTC. This sequence encodes CASSRSQLAEEETQYF.

The gene calls are TRBV28 and TRBJ1-4; D gene uncertain. Germline CDR1 reads MDHEN; CDR2 reads SYDVKM. This CDR3 spans 11 amino acids. Between the trimmed V and J ends, which lost 5 bases and 10 bases, there was a span of 8 bases. The CDR3 protein is CASSPTRKLFF. CDR3 nucleotides: TGTGCCAGCAGTCCCACACGAAAACTGTTTTTT.

The chain carries TRBV27 and TRBJ2-1; 7 nucleotides agree with TRBD1. CDR3 size: 15 residues. Germline values: CDR1 MNHEY, CDR2 SMNVEV (reference sequence). V was pared by 4 bases and J by 0 bases, with 3 bases of the junction left unmatched. The CDR3 DNA follows: TGTGCCAGCAGTTCCCGGGACAGCTCCTACAATGAGCAGTTCTTC. It encodes CASSSRDSSYNEQFF.

This rearrangement joins TRBV7-8 to TRBJ2-5; 9 bases align to TRBD1. Germline assignment: CDR1 SGHVS and CDR2 FQNEAQ. CDR3 length: 16 amino acids. The junction had 7 bases not matched to a gene; V was cut back by 3 bases and J by 2 bases. DNA of the CDR3: TGTGCCAGCAGCTTTATGTACGGGACAGGGCAAGAGACCCAGTACTTC. It is translated as CASSFMYGTGQETQYF.

The gene calls are TRBV14 and TRBJ1-1; 7 bases line up with TRBD1. The junction had 12 bases not matched to a gene; V was cut back by 4 bases and J by 7 bases. Germline V gives CDR1 SGHDN, CDR2 FVKESK. CDR3 length equals 15 residues. The DNA of the CDR3 is TGTGCCAGCAGCCCCTTACAGGGGCCCAGTAGTGAAGCTTTCTTT. Translating gives CASSPLQGPSSEAFF.

The chain joins TRBV12-5 to TRBJ1-1; TRBD1 might be the D (6 bases). The CDR3 extends over 16 amino acids. Germline values: CDR1 LGHNT, CDR2 FRNRAP. V dropped 0 bases and J dropped 2 bases, with 13 bases sitting between them. This CDR3 is CASGLVYGRGNTEAFF. The CDR3 nucleotides read TGTGCTAGTGGTTTGGTATACGGCAGGGGAAACACTGAAGCTTTCTTT. Using reference TRBV12-5 and TRBJ1-1 for the parts outside the CDR3, the full variable domain is DARVTQTPRHKVTEMGQEVTMRCQPILGHNTVFWYRQTMMQGLELLAYFRNRAPLDDSGMPKDRFSAEMPDATLATLKIQPSEPRDSAVYFCASGLVYGRGNTEAFFGQGTRLTVV.

This chain uses TRBV2 with TRBJ2-2; possible D gene TRBD2, 6 bases. Germline V gene lookup returns CDR1 SNHLY and CDR2 FYNNEI. Trimming shortened V by 2 bases and J by 3 bases, and 7 bases separated the two germline ends. This CDR3 region has 14 residues. CDR3 in amino acids: CASSERRDTGELFF. CDR3 nucleotides: TGTGCCAGCAGTGAAAGGAGGGACACCGGGGAGCTGTTTTTT.

This chain uses TRBV11-2 with TRBJ2-3; D call uncertain. This CDR3 is 12 amino acids long. Trimming cost V 2 bases and J 5 bases, with 5 bases left between them. CDR1 and CDR2 from the germline V gene are SGHAT and FQNNGV. The CDR3 is CASSLFRDTQYF. CDR3 DNA sequence: TGTGCCAGCAGCTTATTCCGAGATACGCAGTATTTT.

This clone was seen a few times. V gene TRBV11-2 combines with J gene TRBJ2-2; the D gene is possibly TRBD2 (5 bases). The germline gives CDR1 SGHAT, CDR2 FQNNGV. Trimming removed 0 bases at V and 1 base at J, with 9 bases between. The CDR3 has 16 amino acids. The CDR3 DNA sequence: TGTGCCAGCAGCTTAGAAGAGGACTTGAACACCGGGGAGCTGTTTTTT. Its protein is CASSLEEDLNTGELFF.